This is a list of T cell receptor beta chains from one sample in a study of blood T cells in healthy people across ages. TCRdb passed the 5' RACE reads through MiXCR, listing each CDR3 protein once. Among over 550,000 distinct CDR3 sequences listed, approximately 30% were seen once. Material: blood. All receptors come from a woman older than 75 in good health. Both conserved end residues are part of each CDR3. The D gene is left open where the match is weak. The listing skips clone size in some rows; elsewhere it reads once, few, many or a size class.

D	size	J	V	CDR3	DNA
-	many	TRBJ2-5	TRBV20-1	CSARDTRLDAETQYF	TGCAGTGCTAGAGATACCCGACTAGACGCCGAGACCCAGTACTTC
-	many	TRBJ1-5	TRBV12-3/TRBV12-4	CASTSDGSGNQPQHF	TGTGCCAGCACTTCTGATGGTTCGGGCAATCAGCCCCAGCATTTT
-	few	TRBJ2-3	TRBV9	CASSGSPKLLPTDTQYF	TGTGCCAGCAGCGGCTCCCCGAAGTTACTCCCCACAGATACGCAGTATTTT
TRBD1	-	TRBJ1-2	TRBV14	CASSHDRRGTGCGYTF	TGTGCCAGCAGCCACGACCGGAGGGGGACAGGCTGTGGCTACACCTTC
-	-	TRBJ2-2	TRBV5-1	CASSSFRATGELFF	TGCGCCAGCAGCTCTTTTAGGGCCACCGGGGAGCTGTTTTTT
-	many	TRBJ1-1	TRBV5-6	CASSLWWGTEAFF	TGTGCCAGCAGCTTGTGGTGGGGGACTGAAGCTTTCTTT
-	many	TRBJ1-1	TRBV30	CAWRDGNTEAFF	TGTGCCTGGAGGGACGGGAACACTGAAGCTTTCTTT
-	few	TRBJ2-3	TRBV11-2	CASSLRGSSADTQYF	TGTGCCAGCAGCTTACGGGGGTCTAGCGCAGATACGCAGTATTTT
-	many	TRBJ1-2	TRBV9	CASSVDGPLYGYTF	TGTGCCAGCAGCGTAGACGGCCCCCTATATGGCTACACCTTC
-	many	TRBJ2-1	TRBV7-3	CASSLSGLAQGEQFF	TGTGCCAGCAGCTTAAGCGGTCTAGCGCAGGGGGAGCAGTTCTTC
-	-	TRBJ1-1	TRBV4-1	CASSHEDRGGSEAFF	TGCGCCAGCAGCCACGAGGACAGAGGAGGCAGTGAAGCTTTCTTT
TRBD1	many	TRBJ1-1	TRBV5-1	CASSTGQGGTEAFF	TGCGCCAGCAGCACCGGACAGGGGGGAACTGAAGCTTTCTTT